The 13 T cell receptor beta chains below all came from one sample that was sequenced in a study of cytomegalovirus exposure and HLA in healthy donors. Clones were read by immunoSEQ multiplex PCR, and TCRdb kept only the in-frame ones, dropping some. Among 210,000 or so clones listed, 85% to 90% were seen once. Sequencing was carried out using PBMCs. The receptors derive from a woman younger than 35 in good health and CMV-seronegative.

This clone was counted a few times. This rearrangement joins TRBV6-1 to TRBJ2-1, with 9 bases that match TRBD2. CDR3 length: 15 amino acids. With V trimmed by 4 bases and J by 4 bases, 5 bases remained unmatched. CDR1 MNHNS and CDR2 SASEGT come from the germline V gene. DNA for the CDR3: TGTGCCAGCAGTGCGCTAGCGGGGATGTACAATGAGCAGTTCTTC. This sequence encodes CASSALAGMYNEQFF.

This chain uses TRBV28 with TRBJ2-3, with 12 bases identical to TRBD2. Trimming cost V 7 bases and J 2 bases; bases outside gene matches: 4. This CDR3 has 15 residues. Germline V gene data show CDR1 as MDHEN and CDR2 as SYDVKM. CDR3 DNA: TGTGCCAGCAACAGACTAGCGGGAGTCACAGATACGCAGTATTTT. This encodes CASNRLAGVTDTQYF. Supplemented by reference TRBV28 and TRBJ2-3, the full variable domain reads DVKVTQSSRYLVKRTGEKVFLECVQDMDHENMFWYRQDPGLGLRLIYFSYDVKMKEKGDIPEGYSVSREKKERFSLILESASTNQTSMYLCASNRLAGVTDTQYFGPGTRLTVL.

The chain combines TRBV4-1 with TRBJ1-1; D is uncertain. The CDR3 covers 14 residues. Between the trimmed V and J ends, which lost 4 bases and 1 base, there was a span of 10 bases. Germline-derived CDR1 and CDR2 are MGHRA and YSYEKL. Here the CDR3 DNA reads TGCGCCAGCAGCCCTACCAGGCAGAACACTGAAGCTTTCTTT. It is translated as CASSPTRQNTEAFF.

V and J are TRBV5-4 and TRBJ2-7; 12 nucleotides line up with TRBD2. CDR1 is SGHNT, CDR2 YYREEE, per germline (reference sequence). V lost 0 bases and J lost 3; bases outside the gene matches: 4. The CDR3 covers 16 residues. The CDR3 protein is CASSLATSGSYYEQYF. In DNA form, the CDR3 reads TGTGCCAGCAGCTTGGCGACTAGCGGGAGTTACTACGAGCAGTACTTC.

The chain joins TRBV15 to TRBJ2-4; D is ambiguous. This CDR3 comprises 16 residues. The V end lost 1 base, the J end lost 1 base, and 11 bases lay between the germline ends. Germline CDR1 reads LNHNV; CDR2 reads YYDKDF (reference sequence). The CDR3 coding sequence is TGTGCCACCAGCAGAGTTCAGGATCCGGCCAAAAACATTCAGTACTTC. It specifies CATSRVQDPAKNIQYF.

The V call is TRBV25-1, the J call TRBJ1-5; no definite D call. The germline gives CDR1 MGHDK, CDR2 SYGVNS. The CDR3 is 16 residues long. V was cut by 1 base and J by 1 base, with 11 bases left in between. The CDR3 sequence is CASSESDGSSNQPQHF. DNA of the CDR3: TGTGCCAGCAGTGAATCCGACGGGTCAAGCAATCAGCCCCAGCATTTT. The complete variable domain, with remaining parts taken from reference TRBV25-1 and TRBJ1-5, reads EADIYQTPRYLVIGTGKKITLECSQTMGHDKMYWYQQDPGMELHLIHYSYGVNSTEKGDLSSESTVSRIRTEHFPLTLESARPSHTSQYLCASSESDGSSNQPQHFGDGTRLSIL.

The chain recombines TRBV25-1 with TRBJ1-5; D gene ambiguous. The V end lost 4 bases, the J end lost 7 bases, and 11 bases lay between the germline ends. The CDR3 extends over 13 amino acids. Germline lookup yields CDR1 MGHDK and CDR2 SYGVNS. The CDR3 DNA is TGTGCCAGCAGTGCGGGGTTTGCGCAGCCCCAGCATTTT. Its translation is CASSAGFAQPQHF.

This chain joins TRBV19 and TRBJ2-7; D call uncertain. The V gene's germline CDR1 is LNHDA and CDR2 SQIVND (reference sequence). This CDR3 has 10 residues. Trimming pared 7 bases from V and 6 bases from J, leaving 7 bases between. CDR3 coding DNA: TGTGCCAGTAATCTCTGCGAGCAGTACTTC. Its protein is CASNLCEQYF.

The chain combines TRBV2 with TRBJ2-3; possible D gene TRBD2, 5 bases. The CDR3 has 15 amino acids. V shed 5 bases and J shed 0 bases, with 12 bases lying between them. Germline CDR1 reads SNHLY; CDR2 reads FYNNEI. The CDR3 reads CASSRGLSSTDTQYF. Here the CDR3 DNA reads TGTGCCAGCAGTAGAGGACTGTCTAGCACAGATACGCAGTATTTT.

V and J are TRBV28 and TRBJ1-1, with 7 bases matching TRBD1. CDR3 length equals 13 residues. Germline trimming cut 1 base from V and 8 bases from J; bases unmatched to any gene: 4. CDR1 is MDHEN, CDR2 SYDVKM, per germline. The CDR3 region has the DNA TGTGCCAGCAGTTTATCTCTGACAGGGGAAGCTTTCTTT. This encodes CASSLSLTGEAFF.

The chain carries TRBV9 and TRBJ2-1; TRBD2 agrees at 8 bases. Germline lookup yields CDR1 SGDLS and CDR2 YYNGEE. The CDR3 is made up of 15 amino acids. Trimming took 4 bases from V and 7 from J; bases not matched to a gene: 10. The CDR3 sequence: CASSSGLGVGNEQFF. In DNA form, the CDR3 reads TGTGCCAGCAGCTCGGGACTAGGCGTGGGGAATGAGCAGTTCTTC.

This sequence joins TRBV7-9 and TRBJ2-7, with 11 bases lining up with TRBD2. CDR3 length equals 16 residues. Trimming cost V 3 bases and J 3 bases; bases outside gene matches: 7. Germline V gene sequence: CDR1 SEHNR, CDR2 FQNEAQ (reference sequence). The CDR3 region is CASSLKVGLAVYEQYF. CDR3 in DNA: TGTGCCAGCAGCTTGAAGGTGGGACTAGCGGTCTACGAGCAGTACTTC.

The V gene is TRBV19, the J gene TRBJ2-7; TRBD1 aligns across 7 bases. The CDR3 sequence is 13 residues long. V shed 5 bases, J shed 7 bases, and the junction held 8 bases outside the gene matches. Germline assignment: CDR1 LNHDA and CDR2 SQIVND (reference sequence). As DNA, the CDR3 is TGTGCCAGTAGTCCCCGACAGGGTAAGGAGCAGTACTTC. Translated, it gives CASSPRQGKEQYF.